Sequencing of this TCR beta chain was carried out in a study of OX40 agonist ivuxolimab in advanced cancers. Study context: Head and neck, renal cell, melanoma or hepatocellular carcinoma were the cancers that dose-escalation patients had.

The investigators sampled blood at baseline, at cycle 4 day 1, and at cycle 7 day 1. The method was immunoSEQ multiplex PCR; TCRdb's version includes in-frame clones alone and lacks a portion of them. Of about 19,000 clones in the sample, just over 85% are singletons; the top ten hold 10% to 15%. This clone appeared once. The antigen is undetermined. Study conclusions and caveats: The authors also found low normalized T-cell clonal expansion in some nonresponders. Researchers report that CD8+ T cells had, on average, more expanded clones than CD4+.

Germline CDR1 is PRHDT and CDR2 is FYEKMQ (reference sequence). Trimming shortened V by 3 bases and J by 2 bases, and 12 bases separated the two germline ends. This CDR3 has 15 amino acids. The sequence derives from an adult with an advanced solid tumor such as melanoma, head and neck, liver or kidney cancer. Sequenced here: CD4+ or CD8+ T cells sorted from blood, sampled in a trial of the OX40 agonist ivuxolimab. The chain is built from TRBV13 and TRBJ2-3; possibly TRBD1 for D (6 bases). DNA for the CDR3: TGTGCCAGCAGCTTTGGGACATCCGTCACAGATACGCAGTATTTT. Residues: CASSFGTSVTDTQYF.